Each of the 16 T cell receptor beta chains below was sequenced from the same sample in a study of shared clonotypes between healthy human individuals. Assay: immunoSEQ multiplex PCR; the TCRdb copy retains only in-frame clones and omits some. The sample lists millions of clones, about 92% occurring once. The sequenced sample was naive CD4+ T cells sorted from blood. Subset denoted: CD45RA+ positively selected. These receptors were taken from a man between 18 and 35 years old in good health.

Comment on this clone: Other DNA sequences in the sample encode the same CDR3. The chain links TRBV7-9 to TRBJ2-2, with D unclear. Trimming left V 1 base short and J 2 bases short, with 5 bases between. This CDR3 contains 14 residues. Germline CDR1 and CDR2: SEHNR and FQNEAQ (reference sequence). This CDR3 is CASSLVQNTGELFF. CDR3 nucleotides: TGTGCCAGCAGCTTAGTGCAAAACACCGGGGAGCTGTTTTTT.

This sequence joins TRBV28 and TRBJ2-3, with 9 bases lining up with TRBD1. Trimming removed 0 bases from V and 1 base from J; junction bases left unmatched: 2. Per the germline V gene, CDR1 is MDHEN and CDR2 is SYDVKM. The CDR3 runs to 16 residues. The CDR3 region has the DNA TGTGCCAGCAGTTTATGGGGACAGGGAGGCACAGATACGCAGTATTTT. Its translation is CASSLWGQGGTDTQYF.

This clone was seen a single time. The chain uses TRBV5-1 and TRBJ1-3; possible D gene TRBD1, 5 bases. Trimming took off 1 base at V and 0 bases at J, with 11 bases between the two ends. The CDR3 runs 16 residues. Germline V lookup: CDR1 SGHRS, CDR2 YFSETQ. CDR3 amino acids: CASSLFDSISGNTIYF. For the CDR3, the DNA is TGCGCCAGCAGCTTGTTCGACAGTATCTCTGGAAACACCATATATTTT.

The rearrangement links TRBV10-1 to TRBJ2-5; D call uncertain. Germline CDR1 reads WNHNN; CDR2 reads SYGVQD (reference sequence). Trimming took 6 bases from V and 7 from J, leaving 15 bases between them. The CDR3 covers 13 residues. CDR3 coding DNA: TGCGCCAGCAGCCCGGACCGCCTGGGGACCCAGTACTTC. Translating it yields CASSPDRLGTQYF.

This clone appeared once. The J gene is TRBJ2-1, the V gene TRBV19; maybe TRBD1 (6 bases). The CDR3 is made up of 16 amino acids. Between the trimmed V and J ends, which lost 3 bases and 9 bases, there was a span of 21 bases. The germline CDR1 and CDR2 sequences are LNHDA and SQIVND (reference sequence). The chain's CDR3 is CASSISTGRIMGEQFF. The DNA of the CDR3 is TGTGCCAGTAGTATTTCGACAGGACGAATCATGGGTGAGCAGTTCTTC.

V gene TRBV18 combines with J gene TRBJ1-5; maybe TRBD1 (6 bases). V was pared by 3 bases and J by 3 bases, with 12 bases between. The CDR3 totals 15 residues. CDR1 is KGHSH and CDR2 is LQKENI in the germline V gene. DNA for the CDR3: TGTGCCAGCTCACCCGGGAGGGGGAACAATCAGCCCCAGCATTTT. Protein product: CASSPGRGNNQPQHF. The whole variable domain, filled in from reference TRBV18 and TRBJ1-5, reads NAGVMQNPRHLVRRRGQEARLRCSPMKGHSHVYWYRQLPEEGLKFMVYLQKENIIDESGMPKERFSAEFPKEGPSILRIQQVVRGDSAAYFCASSPGRGNNQPQHFGDGTRLSIL.

The chain is built from TRBV9 and TRBJ2-3; D ambiguous. The CDR3 is 13 residues long. V lost 4 bases and J lost 2, with 8 bases in between. The V gene's germline CDR1 is SGDLS and CDR2 YYNGEE. This chain's CDR3 is CASSPLITDTQYF. The CDR3 DNA is TGTGCCAGCAGCCCATTGATCACAGATACGCAGTATTTT.

This clone was seen a few times. The rearrangement uses TRBV5-1 and TRBJ2-5; 10 nucleotides agree with TRBD2. V was pared by 7 bases and J by 4 bases, with 13 bases of the junction left unmatched. The CDR3 runs 16 residues. The germline V gene encodes CDR1 SGHRS and CDR2 YFSETQ. In DNA form, the CDR3 reads TGCGCCAGCCAAACTTCCGGGACTAGCGAGGGAGAGACCCAGTACTTC. Translated: CASQTSGTSEGETQYF.

The gene calls are TRBV7-9 and TRBJ2-5; D possibly uses TRBD1 or TRBD2 (6 bases each). Trimming removed 2 bases from V and 5 bases from J, with 15 bases in between. Germline assignment: CDR1 SEHNR and CDR2 FQNEAQ (reference sequence). The CDR3 spans 15 residues. The chain's CDR3 is CASSLSGEAIETQYF. CDR3 coding DNA: TGTGCCAGCAGCTTATCAGGGGAGGCTATCGAGACCCAGTACTTC.

The chain combines TRBV2 with TRBJ1-6; 7 positions match TRBD1. With V trimmed by 6 bases and J by 7 bases, 12 bases remained unmatched. The V gene's germline CDR1 is SNHLY and CDR2 FYNNEI. The CDR3 sequence is 16 residues long. The CDR3 protein is CASRDESGGRNSPLHF. The CDR3 DNA follows: TGTGCCAGCAGGGACGAGTCAGGGGGGAGAAATTCACCCCTCCACTTT. Full variable domain (missing parts from reference TRBV2 and TRBJ1-6): EPEVTQTPSHQVTQMGQEVILRCVPISNHLYFYWYRQILGQKVEFLVSFYNNEISEKSEIFDDQFSVERPDGSNFTLKIRSTKLEDSAMYFCASRDESGGRNSPLHFGNGTRLTVT.

About this clone: This CDR3 is also generated by other DNA sequences in the sample. This chain uses TRBV5-1 with TRBJ1-3; D ambiguous. The germline CDR1 and CDR2 sequences are SGHRS and YFSETQ. Trimming removed 0 bases from V and 0 bases from J, with 7 bases in between. This CDR3 is built from 15 residues. Written as DNA, the CDR3 is TGCGCCAGCAGCTTGGACGGCAGCTCTGGAAACACCATATATTTT. Protein product: CASSLDGSSGNTIYF.

This chain joins TRBV23-1 and TRBJ1-6, with 8 bases fitting TRBD1. TRBV23-1 is an open reading frame, and its role is uncertain. The CDR3 has 16 residues. The V and J ends lost 3 bases and 10 bases, in that order; junction bases with no gene match: 11. DNA of the CDR3: TGCGCCAGCAGTCATTACCGGACAGGGTTTGAGTCACCCCTCCACTTT. Residues: CASSHYRTGFESPLHF.

The gene calls are TRBV6-5 and TRBJ1-3; D not resolved. In germline, CDR1 is MNHEY, CDR2 SVGAGI. V lost 0 bases to trimming and J lost 1 base, with 7 bases between them. The length of the CDR3 is 15 residues. CDR3 loop: CASSYSPASGNTIYF. CDR3 nucleotide sequence: TGTGCCAGCAGTTACTCACCAGCATCTGGAAACACCATATATTTT.

The chain couples TRBV6-6 to TRBJ2-1; the D gene could be TRBD1 or TRBD2 (5 bases each). Trimming took off 2 bases at V and 8 bases at J, with 7 bases between the two ends. Germline CDR1 reads MNHNY; CDR2 reads SVGAGI (reference sequence). The CDR3 spans 12 residues. The CDR3 bases are TGTGCCAGCAGTTACGTGGGGGATGAGCAGTTCTTC. Translating gives CASSYVGDEQFF.

The chain carries TRBV19 and TRBJ2-7, with a tentative D call TRBD2 (7 bases). Trimming left V 5 bases short and J 3 bases short, with 17 bases between. The CDR3 spans 15 residues. Germline-derived CDR1 and CDR2 are LNHDA and SQIVND (reference sequence). The CDR3, as DNA: TGTGCCAGTAGTTCCCGCGGGGGCCCTAACTACGAGCAGTACTTC. This encodes CASSSRGGPNYEQYF.

The chain couples TRBV7-9 to TRBJ1-2, with 9 bases aligning to TRBD1. With V trimmed by 5 bases and J by 4 bases, 8 bases remained unmatched. Per germline, CDR1 SEHNR and CDR2 FQNEAQ (reference sequence). This CDR3 comprises 15 residues. This CDR3 reads CASSLRTGETYGYTF. The DNA of the CDR3 is TGTGCCAGCAGCCTCCGGACAGGGGAAACCTATGGCTACACCTTC.